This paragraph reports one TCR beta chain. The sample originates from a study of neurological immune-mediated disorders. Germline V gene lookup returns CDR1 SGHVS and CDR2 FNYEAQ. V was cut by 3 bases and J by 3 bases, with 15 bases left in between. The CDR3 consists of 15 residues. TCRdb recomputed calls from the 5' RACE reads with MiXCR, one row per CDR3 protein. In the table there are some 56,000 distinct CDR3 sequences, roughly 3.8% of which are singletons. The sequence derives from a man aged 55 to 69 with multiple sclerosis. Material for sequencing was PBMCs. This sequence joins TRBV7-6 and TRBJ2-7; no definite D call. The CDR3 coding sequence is TGTGCCAGCAGCTTCGGGTCAGGCCAAAGCTACGAGCAGTACTTC. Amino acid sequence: CASSFGSGQSYEQYF.